This T cell receptor (beta chain) emerged from a study of beta chain features in type 1 diabetes. Study-level points and caveats: More deletions and fewer insertions at VDJ junctions were found in patients with type 1 diabetes. TCRB CDR3s from Type 1 diabetes patients were moderately but significantly shorter in all four CD4+ subsets.

Note on this clone: Its antigen is undetermined.

V dropped 8 bases and J dropped 2 bases, with 22 bases sitting between them. This CDR3 region has 15 residues. Looked up from germline, CDR1 is SQVTM and CDR2 is ANQGSEA. The investigators reverse transcribed all of the isolated RNA, so they sequenced expressed TCRB transcripts. Naive, central memory and regulatory T cell samples came to a mean of about 4 million reads. Sequencing used immunoSEQ multiplex PCR; TCRdb keeps in-frame clones, though not all of them. The table includes 150,000 to 170,000 clones, around a tenth detected once. A CD45RO/CCR7/CD25/CD127/CD95/CD27 panel sorted naive, central memory, regulatory and stem cell-like memory CD4+ cells.

The sequence was obtained from a man younger than 45 with type 1 diabetes. Sequenced material: central memory CD4+ T cells from blood. This chain links TRBV29-1 with TRBJ2-7; tentative D call: TRBD1 (5 bases). The CDR3: CSSPGMGVLTYEQYF. CDR3 in DNA: TGCAGCTCCCCAGGGATGGGCGTACTAACCTACGAGCAGTACTTC.